This TCR beta chain was sequenced in a study of blood T cell repertoires in COVID-19. On the study more broadly: There were acute and convalescent COVID-19 samples, and they came from the United States, Italy and Spain. T cells, B-cell-depleted T cells, or PBMCs supplied cDNA or gDNA.

Germline lookup yields CDR1 SNHLY and CDR2 FYNNEI. V was pared by 7 bases and J by 10 bases, with 14 bases of the junction left unmatched. This CDR3 is 15 amino acids long. In the authors' workflow: The authors estimated nucleated cell counts from reference gene primer amplification. TCRdb keeps only in-frame clones here, not all; method: immunoSEQ multiplex PCR. Clonal size and the V and J genes are those of that table, whereas D and trimming came from the DNA. The table lists a few hundred thousand clones, under 90% of them singletons. This sequence originates from a woman aged 18-30 years with acute or convalescent COVID-19. The chain joins TRBV2 to TRBJ2-1; 9 nucleotides align to TRBD1. The specimen was peripheral blood. The CDR3 loop is CASNLGQGIPREQFF. CDR3 sequence (DNA): TGTGCCAGCAACTTGGGACAGGGAATCCCCAGGGAGCAGTTCTTC. Filled out from reference TRBV2 and TRBJ2-1, the complete variable domain reads EPEVTQTPSHQVTQMGQEVILRCVPISNHLYFYWYRQILGQKVEFLVSFYNNEISEKSEIFDDQFSVERPDGSNFTLKIRSTKLEDSAMYFCASNLGQGIPREQFFGPGTRLTVL.